Described below is a single TCR beta chain sequence and its context. No antigen is known for it. These data originate in a study of T cells in Graves' hyperthyroidism and ophthalmopathy. Hyperthyroidism patients were newly diagnosed, had disease duration under 2 months, and were aged 18 to 65 years. Diagnoses were established using clinical symptoms, serum thyroxine and TRAb, thyroid ultrasound and orbital computed tomography. Study outcomes and limitations: Appearing also in blood were most of the thyroid clonotypes expanded above 0.001.

This CDR3 comprises 16 residues. CDR1 and CDR2 from the germline V gene are SNHLY and FYNNEI. V was clipped by 5 bases and J by 0 bases; unmatched bases: 3. Amplified regions were TCR beta CDR3 sequences from RNA transcripts. Primed by the HTBI set, a first-round RT-PCR was run on the TCR CDR3. TCRdb reprocessed the multiplex PCR reads with MiXCR, giving one entry per CDR3 protein. The sample consists of hundreds of thousands of distinct CDR3 sequences, approximately 14% of them appearing once. The source is a woman aged 18-35 years with Graves' hyperthyroidism. Sequenced input: blood. The chain joins TRBV2 to TRBJ2-1, with 11 bases that match TRBD1. The CDR3 spells CASSTGTGGSYNEQFF. Here the CDR3 DNA reads TGTGCCAGCAGTACCGGGACAGGGGGCTCCTACAATGAGCAGTTCTTC. The complete variable domain, with remaining parts taken from reference TRBV2 and TRBJ2-1, reads EPEVTQTPSHQVTQMGQEVILRCVPISNHLYFYWYRQILGQKVEFLVSFYNNEISEKSEIFDDQFSVERPDGSNFTLKIRSTKLEDSAMYFCASSTGTGGSYNEQFFGPGTRLTVL.